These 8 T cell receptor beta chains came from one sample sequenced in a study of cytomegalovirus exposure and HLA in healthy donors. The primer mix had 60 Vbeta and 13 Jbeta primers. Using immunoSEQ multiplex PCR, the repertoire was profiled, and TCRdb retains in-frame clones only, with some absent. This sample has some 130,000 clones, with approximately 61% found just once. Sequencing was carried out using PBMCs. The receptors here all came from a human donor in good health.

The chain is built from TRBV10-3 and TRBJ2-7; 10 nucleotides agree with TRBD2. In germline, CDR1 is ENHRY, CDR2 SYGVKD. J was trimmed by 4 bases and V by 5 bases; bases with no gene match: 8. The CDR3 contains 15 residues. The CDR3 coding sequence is TGTGCCATCAGTTTCTCTAGCGGGAGTCGGTACGAGCAGTACTTC. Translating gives CAISFSSGSRYEQYF.

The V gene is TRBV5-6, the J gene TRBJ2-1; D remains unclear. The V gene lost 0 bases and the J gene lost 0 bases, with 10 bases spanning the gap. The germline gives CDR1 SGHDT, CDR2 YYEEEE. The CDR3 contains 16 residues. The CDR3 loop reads CASSLGYHRSYNEQFF. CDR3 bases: TGTGCCAGCAGCTTGGGCTACCACCGCTCCTACAATGAGCAGTTCTTC.

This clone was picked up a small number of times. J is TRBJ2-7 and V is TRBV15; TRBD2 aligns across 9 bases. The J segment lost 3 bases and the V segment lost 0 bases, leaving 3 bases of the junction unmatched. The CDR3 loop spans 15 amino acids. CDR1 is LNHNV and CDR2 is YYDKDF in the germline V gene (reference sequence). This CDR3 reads CATSREGSGSYEQYF. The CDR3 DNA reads TGTGCCACCAGCAGAGAGGGTAGCGGGAGCTACGAGCAGTACTTC.

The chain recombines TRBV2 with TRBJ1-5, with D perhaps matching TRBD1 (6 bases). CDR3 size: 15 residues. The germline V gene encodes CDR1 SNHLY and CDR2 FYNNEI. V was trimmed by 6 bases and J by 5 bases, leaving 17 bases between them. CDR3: CASRGGLGAHQPQHF. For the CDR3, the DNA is TGTGCCAGCAGGGGGGGGTTGGGGGCTCATCAGCCCCAGCATTTT. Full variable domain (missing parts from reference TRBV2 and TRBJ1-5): EPEVTQTPSHQVTQMGQEVILRCVPISNHLYFYWYRQILGQKVEFLVSFYNNEISEKSEIFDDQFSVERPDGSNFTLKIRSTKLEDSAMYFCASRGGLGAHQPQHFGDGTRLSIL.

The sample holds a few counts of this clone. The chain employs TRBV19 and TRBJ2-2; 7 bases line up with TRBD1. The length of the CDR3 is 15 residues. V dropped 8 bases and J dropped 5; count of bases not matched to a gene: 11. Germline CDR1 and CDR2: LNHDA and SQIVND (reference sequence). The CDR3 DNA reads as TGTGCCAGTTCTCGGACAGGCGGTCGAACCGGGGAGCTGTTTTTT. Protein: CASSRTGGRTGELFF.

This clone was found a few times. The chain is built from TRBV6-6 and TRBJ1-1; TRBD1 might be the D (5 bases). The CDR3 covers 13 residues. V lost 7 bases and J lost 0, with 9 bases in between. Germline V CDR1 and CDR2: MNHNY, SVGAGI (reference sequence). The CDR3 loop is CASISRVNTEAFF. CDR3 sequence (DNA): TGTGCCAGCATAAGCAGGGTGAACACTGAAGCTTTCTTT.

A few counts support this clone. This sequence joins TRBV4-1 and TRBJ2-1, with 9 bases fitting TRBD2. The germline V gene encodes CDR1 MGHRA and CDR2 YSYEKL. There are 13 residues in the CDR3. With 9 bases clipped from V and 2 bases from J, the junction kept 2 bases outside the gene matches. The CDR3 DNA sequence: TGCGCCAGTCTAGCGGGAACCTACAATGAGCAGTTCTTC. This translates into CASLAGTYNEQFF.

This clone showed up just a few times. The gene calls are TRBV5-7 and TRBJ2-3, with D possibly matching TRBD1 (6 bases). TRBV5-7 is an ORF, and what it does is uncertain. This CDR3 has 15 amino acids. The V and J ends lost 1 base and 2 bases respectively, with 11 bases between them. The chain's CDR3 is CASSLLRGTTDTQYF. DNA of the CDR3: TGTGCCAGCAGCTTGCTCAGGGGAACCACAGATACGCAGTATTTT.